These T cell receptor beta chains were read from a single sample in a study of CD8+ T cells in alopecia areata. Sequencing was performed with immunoSEQ multiplex PCR; in TCRdb, only in-frame clones are kept and a portion is missing. The sample shows roughly 100,000 clones, roughly 53% of them seen only once. The sequencing sample was made of CD4+ T cells sorted from blood. These receptors were taken from a human donor in good health. The CDR3 runs from the conserved cysteine through the conserved F or W. Fields, in order: CDR3 protein, CDR3 DNA, D gene, clone size, J gene, V gene. A D gene is named only where the DNA matches it firmly. Clone sizes are given selectively: once, few, many, or a class where the clone is expanded.

CDR3aa: CASSLGSGPQETQYF
CDR3nt: TGCGCCAGCAGCTTGGGGTCAGGACCCCAAGAGACCCAGTACTTC
d_gene: -
abundance: -
j_gene: TRBJ2-5
v_gene: TRBV5-1

CDR3aa: CASSLTYEQYF
CDR3nt: TGTGCCAGCAGCCTTACCTACGAGCAGTACTTC
d_gene: -
abundance: -
j_gene: TRBJ2-7
v_gene: TRBV7-8

CDR3aa: CASSLRTRTRRYQETQYF
CDR3nt: TGTGCCAGCAGCTTACGGACCCGGACCCGGAGGTACCAAGAGACCCAGTACTTC
d_gene: -
abundance: -
j_gene: TRBJ2-5
v_gene: TRBV11-2

CDR3aa: CSVGGTVTYEQYF
CDR3nt: TGCAGCGTTGGCGGGACGGTTACCTACGAGCAGTACTTC
d_gene: -
abundance: -
j_gene: TRBJ2-7
v_gene: TRBV29-1

CDR3aa: CASSQTYPGQGTAPPPGPQHF
CDR3nt: TGCGCCAGCAGTCAAACGTATCCGGGACAGGGAACTGCCCCACCCCCAGGGCCCCAGCATTTT
d_gene: TRBD1
abundance: few
j_gene: TRBJ1-5
v_gene: TRBV23-1

CDR3aa: CASSFGQYDSSGYTF
CDR3nt: TGCGCCAGCAGCTTTGGACAGTACGATAGCAGTGGCTACACCTTC
d_gene: -
abundance: -
j_gene: TRBJ1-2
v_gene: TRBV5-1

CDR3aa: CASNSGGHGYTF
CDR3nt: TGTGCCAGCAACTCAGGGGGCCATGGCTACACCTTC
d_gene: TRBD1
abundance: -
j_gene: TRBJ1-2
v_gene: TRBV14

CDR3aa: CSASGETQYF
CDR3nt: TGCAGTGCTAGCGGGGAGACCCAGTACTTC
d_gene: -
abundance: -
j_gene: TRBJ2-5
v_gene: TRBV20-1

CDR3aa: CASSQRALMETQYF
CDR3nt: TGCGCCAGCAGTCAACGGGCCCTGATGGAGACCCAGTACTTC
d_gene: -
abundance: few
j_gene: TRBJ2-5
v_gene: TRBV23-1

CDR3aa: CASNERGQEGYEQYF
CDR3nt: TGTGCCAGCAATGAACGGGGACAGGAGGGTTACGAGCAGTACTTC
d_gene: TRBD1
abundance: -
j_gene: TRBJ2-7
v_gene: TRBV28

CDR3aa: CASSLTPQGVYGYTF
CDR3nt: TGTGCCAGCAGTTTAACCCCCCAGGGGGTCTATGGCTACACCTTC
d_gene: TRBD1
abundance: few
j_gene: TRBJ1-2
v_gene: TRBV27

CDR3aa: CAISSEYEQYF
CDR3nt: TGTGCCATCTCGTCGGAGTACGAGCAGTACTTC
d_gene: -
abundance: -
j_gene: TRBJ2-7
v_gene: TRBV10-3

CDR3aa: CASSARLAGGPRDTQYF
CDR3nt: TGTGCCAGCAGCGCCCGTCTAGCGGGGGGGCCAAGGGATACGCAGTATTTT
d_gene: TRBD2
abundance: -
j_gene: TRBJ2-3
v_gene: TRBV9

CDR3aa: CSVEGMGGLQETQYF
CDR3nt: TGCAGCGTTGAGGGAATGGGGGGCCTGCAAGAGACCCAGTACTTC
d_gene: -
abundance: few
j_gene: TRBJ2-5
v_gene: TRBV29-1

CDR3aa: CASSLVGGGPLF
CDR3nt: TGTGCCAGCAGCTTAGTAGGCGGGGGGCCTCTCTTC
d_gene: TRBD2
abundance: -
j_gene: TRBJ2-1
v_gene: TRBV11-2

CDR3aa: CASSLQGAEAFF
CDR3nt: TGTGCCAGCAGTTTGCAGGGGGCTGAAGCTTTCTTT
d_gene: TRBD1
abundance: few
j_gene: TRBJ1-1
v_gene: TRBV28

CDR3aa: CASSWDSSNSPLHF
CDR3nt: TGCGCCAGCAGCTGGGACAGTAGCAATTCACCCCTCCACTTT
d_gene: TRBD1
abundance: -
j_gene: TRBJ1-6
v_gene: TRBV5-1

CDR3aa: CASSLVQYGYEQYF
CDR3nt: TGTGCCAGCAGCTTAGTTCAGTACGGCTACGAGCAGTACTTC
d_gene: -
abundance: few
j_gene: TRBJ2-7
v_gene: TRBV11-2

CDR3aa: CAWSVGLPTEAFF
CDR3nt: TGTGCCTGGAGTGTAGGGTTACCCACTGAAGCTTTCTTT
d_gene: -
abundance: few
j_gene: TRBJ1-1
v_gene: TRBV30

CDR3aa: CASSSPNLGYNEQFF
CDR3nt: TGTGCCAGCAGCTCCCCGAACTTGGGTTACAATGAGCAGTTCTTC
d_gene: -
abundance: -
j_gene: TRBJ2-1
v_gene: TRBV7-6

CDR3aa: CASSLAAAGAQGEQYF
CDR3nt: TGTGCCAGCAGCTTAGCGGCAGCGGGGGCACAGGGCGAGCAGTACTTC
d_gene: TRBD2
abundance: -
j_gene: TRBJ2-7
v_gene: TRBV7-2

CDR3aa: CASSLGPIAGYGYTF
CDR3nt: TGTGCCAGCAGCTTAGGCCCCATAGCGGGCTATGGCTACACCTTC
d_gene: -
abundance: once
j_gene: TRBJ1-2
v_gene: TRBV5-4

CDR3aa: CASSDRDRSTLPLHF
CDR3nt: TGTGCCAGCAGTGATCGGGACAGGTCCACCTTACCCCTCCACTTT
d_gene: TRBD1
abundance: many
j_gene: TRBJ1-6
v_gene: TRBV25-1

CDR3aa: CSVGTGGGYTF
CDR3nt: TGCAGCGTTGGGACAGGGGGAGGCTACACCTTC
d_gene: TRBD1
abundance: -
j_gene: TRBJ1-2
v_gene: TRBV29-1